This T cell receptor beta chain stems from a study of T cells in Graves' hyperthyroidism and ophthalmopathy. Details on this clonotype: Its antigen remains unknown.

RNA transcripts provided the source from which TCR beta CDR3 regions were amplified. The primer set for the first-round RT-PCR of the TCR CDR3 was HTBI. Each CDR3 protein is one row after TCRdb ran MiXCR on the multiplex PCR reads. The data show 300,000 to 400,000 distinct CDR3 sequences, roughly a fifth seen once. Trimming took off 6 bases at V and 8 bases at J, with 19 bases between the two ends. This CDR3 is built from 14 residues. The germline V gene encodes CDR1 SNHLY and CDR2 FYNNEI. General study results and limits: Most thyroid clonotypes expanded above 0.001 appeared in blood too.

Input material: blood. The V call is TRBV2, the J call TRBJ1-2, with D unclear. This clonotype originated in a woman between 45 and 65 years old with Graves' hyperthyroidism. The CDR3 coding sequence is TGTGCCAGCAGCCCGACCCTCATTTACGTGGGCTACACCTTC. Translated, it gives CASSPTLIYVGYTF.